This T cell receptor (beta chain) came from a study of beta chain features in type 1 diabetes. TCRB transcripts that were expressed got sequenced, as all of the isolated RNA had been reverse transcribed. Clones were sequenced by immunoSEQ multiplex PCR, and TCRdb holds only the in-frame ones, with some missing. The sample has 150,000 to 190,000 clones, 8.1% seen once; the top ten hold 0.55% to 0.65%. From germline, CDR1 is SGHTA and CDR2 FQGNSA. CDR3 size: 14 residues. V lost 5 bases and J lost 5, with 13 bases in between. The sample comprised central memory CD4+ T cells from blood. This chain links TRBV7-2 with TRBJ2-4; perhaps TRBD1 as D (7 bases). This TCR derives from a man younger than 30 in good health. DNA of the CDR3: TGTGCCAGCAGCGGAGGGACAGCTCAAAACATTCAGTACTTC. This sequence encodes CASSGGTAQNIQYF. The full variable domain, its missing parts supplied by reference TRBV7-2 and TRBJ2-4, is GAGVSQSPSNKVTEKGKDVELRCDPISGHTALYWYRQSLGQGLEFLIYFQGNSAPDKSGLPSDRFSAERTGGSVSTLTIQRTQQEDSAVYLCASSGGTAQNIQYFGAGTRLSVL.